A single sample is the source of the 18 T cell receptor beta chains below, sequenced in a study of cytomegalovirus exposure and HLA in healthy donors (dated by TCRdb to about 2017). Libraries were prepared through the immunoSEQ multiplex PCR assay. For the multiplex PCR, a mixture combining 60 forward primers for TCR Vbeta segments and 13 reverse primers for TCR Jbeta segments was used. TCRdb took over this immuneACCESS table, retaining in-frame rearrangements with V and J assigned. Such tables are incomplete; in checked studies, under half of the missing clones stem from an unresolved V gene, and the remainder is unexplained. The sample table holds approximately 100,000 clones, of which 79% were seen once. The ten largest clones take up around 3.1% of the sample. Specimen: PBMCs. The receptors here all came from a woman aged 40 to 55 in good health and CMV-seronegative.

The chain carries TRBV10-2 and TRBJ2-1; 9 nucleotides line up with TRBD2. The V gene end was trimmed by 3 bases and the J gene end by 1 base; junction bases not matched to a gene: 10. CDR3 size: 18 residues. Germline assignment: CDR1 WSHSY and CDR2 SAAADI. The chain's CDR3 is CASSENRAGGRSYNEQFF. As DNA, the CDR3 is TGCGCCAGCAGTGAAAACAGAGCGGGAGGTAGGTCCTACAATGAGCAGTTCTTC.

The J gene is TRBJ2-5, the V gene TRBV9, with 7 bases fitting TRBD2. Per germline, CDR1 SGDLS and CDR2 YYNGEE. The CDR3 is 15 residues long. V was pared by 4 bases and J by 0 bases, with 6 bases of the junction left unmatched. DNA for the CDR3: TGTGCCAGCAGCCGCGGGGGTCCGTACCAAGAGACCCAGTACTTC. This sequence encodes CASSRGGPYQETQYF.

This clone was recorded only once. The chain uses TRBV7-9 and TRBJ1-5; D may be TRBD1 (5 bases). The CDR3 has 14 amino acids. Trimming took 2 bases from V and 5 from J, leaving 10 bases between them. Germline V CDR1 and CDR2: SEHNR, FQNEAQ (reference sequence). The CDR3 region is CASSLTGPYQPQHF. The CDR3 bases are TGTGCCAGCAGCTTAACAGGTCCTTATCAGCCCCAGCATTTT.

The V gene is TRBV28, the J gene TRBJ2-4; 9 bases are a match to TRBD1. The V gene end was trimmed by 5 bases and the J gene end by 16 bases; junction bases not matched to a gene: 9. Germline CDR1 is MDHEN and CDR2 is SYDVKM. CDR3 length: 12 amino acids. The CDR3 spells CASSPRQGVGYF. The CDR3 region has the DNA TGTGCCAGCAGTCCTAGACAGGGGGTCGGATACTTC.

The J gene is TRBJ1-1, the V gene TRBV27; 10 bases line up with TRBD1. Trimming took 5 bases from V and 4 from J; bases not matched to a gene: 7. CDR1 is MNHEY and CDR2 is SMNVEV in the germline V gene (reference sequence). There are 15 residues in the CDR3. This chain's CDR3 is CASSATGGASTEAFF. The CDR3 DNA is TGTGCCAGCAGTGCGACAGGGGGCGCAAGCACTGAAGCTTTCTTT.

This rearrangement joins TRBV28 to TRBJ2-5; 13 positions agree with TRBD2. The CDR3 has 17 amino acids. Losses at the gene ends were 0 bases for V and 2 bases for J; bases not matched to a gene: 3. CDR1 is MDHEN and CDR2 is SYDVKM in the germline V gene. The CDR3, as DNA: TGTGCCAGCAGTTTATGGGGGACTAGCGGGGCTCAAGAGACCCAGTACTTC. It is translated as CASSLWGTSGAQETQYF.

The rearrangement links TRBV2 to TRBJ2-6; perhaps TRBD1 as D (6 bases). Germline CDR1 SNHLY, CDR2 FYNNEI. The CDR3 consists of 18 residues. V was pared by 3 bases and J by 0 bases, with 15 bases between. The CDR3 DNA is TGTGCCAGCAGTGACCCGACAGGCCGATTCTCTGGGGCCAACGTCCTGACTTTC. Translation gives CASSDPTGRFSGANVLTF.

This clone turned up a few times. The gene calls are TRBV29-1 and TRBJ2-5; TRBD2 agrees at 9 bases. V lost 7 bases to trimming and J lost 1 base; unmatched junction nucleotides: 7. Germline V gives CDR1 SQVTM, CDR2 ANQGSEA. The CDR3 covers 14 residues. The CDR3 nucleotides are TGCAGCGGGGCCGGGACTAGCTCCCAAGAGACCCAGTACTTC. Residues: CSGAGTSSQETQYF. Supplemented by reference TRBV29-1 and TRBJ2-5, the full variable domain reads SAVISQKPSRDICQRGTSLTIQCQVDSQVTMMFWYRQQPGQSLTLIATANQGSEATYESGFVIDKFPISRPNLTFSTLTVSNMSPEDSSIYLCSGAGTSSQETQYFGPGTRLLVL.

The CDR3 reads CASSYAGTGPYEQYF. The CDR3, as DNA: TGTGCCAGCAGTTACGCCGGGACAGGGCCCTACGAGCAGTACTTC. The gene calls are TRBV6-5 and TRBJ2-7, with 9 bases matching TRBD1. The germline CDR1 and CDR2 sequences are MNHEY and SVGAGI. The V segment lost 2 bases and the J segment 2 bases; nucleotides outside the gene matches: 4. The CDR3 is 15 residues long.

V and J are TRBV5-6 and TRBJ1-6; no firm D call. Deletions cut 5 bases from V and 8 bases from J, with 11 bases between. The CDR3 sequence is 13 residues long. Per germline, CDR1 SGHDT and CDR2 YYEEEE. The CDR3 region is CASSRDVHSPLHF. For the CDR3, the DNA is TGTGCCAGCAGTCGGGATGTCCATTCACCCCTCCACTTT.

This chain uses TRBV5-4 with TRBJ2-5; D perhaps matches TRBD2 (7 bases). CDR3 size: 15 residues. With 0 bases removed from V and 0 bases from J, the gap between germline ends came to 9 bases. Looked up from germline, CDR1 is SGHNT and CDR2 is YYREEE (reference sequence). For the CDR3, the DNA is TGTGCCAGCAGCTTGGGCGGGGGCTACCAAGAGACCCAGTACTTC. This sequence encodes CASSLGGGYQETQYF.

This clone was seen once. The chain employs TRBV7-2 and TRBJ2-1; 8 bases map to TRBD2. Germline V gene data show CDR1 as SGHTA and CDR2 as FQGNSA. The ends lost 2 bases at V and 10 bases at J; junction bases unmatched: 16. This CDR3 is built from 17 residues. CDR3 region: CASSLQSGGPGLEEQFF. As DNA, the CDR3 is TGTGCCAGCAGCTTACAATCGGGGGGGCCCGGCTTGGAGGAGCAGTTCTTC.

The chain combines TRBV10-3 with TRBJ2-7; 7 bases fit TRBD2. The trim removed 2 bases at V and 4 bases at J, leaving 2 bases unmatched. The CDR3 covers 13 residues. Germline V lookup: CDR1 ENHRY, CDR2 SYGVKD. CDR3 region: CAISEPSGYEQYF. Here the CDR3 DNA reads TGTGCCATCAGTGAGCCTAGCGGTTACGAGCAGTACTTC.

The rearrangement uses TRBV5-4 and TRBJ2-3; possibly TRBD2 for D (5 bases). Germline CDR1 is SGHNT and CDR2 is YYREEE (reference sequence). Deletions cut 0 bases from V and 4 bases from J, with 9 bases between. This CDR3 has 14 residues. The CDR3 loop is CASSLEGSADTQYF. In nucleotides, the CDR3 is TGTGCCAGCAGCTTGGAGGGTAGCGCAGATACGCAGTATTTT.

The chain recombines TRBV7-6 with TRBJ2-7; D is ambiguous. Per germline, CDR1 SGHVS and CDR2 FNYEAQ. Trimming took off 5 bases at V and 6 bases at J, with 11 bases between the two ends. This CDR3 contains 12 residues. The CDR3 DNA is TGTGCCAGCAGCGAAGAAATCGGCGAGCAGTACTTC. Protein: CASSEEIGEQYF.

The chain uses TRBV10-1 and TRBJ2-2, with 13 bases that match TRBD2. There are 17 residues in the CDR3. Germline V gene data show CDR1 as WNHNN and CDR2 as SYGVQD (reference sequence). After removal of 6 bases from V and 0 bases from J, the junction contained 4 bases not matched to a gene. The CDR3 region is CASRPGLAGPNTGELFF. The CDR3 coding sequence is TGCGCCAGCAGGCCGGGACTAGCGGGACCGAACACCGGGGAGCTGTTTTTT.

J is TRBJ1-2 and V is TRBV19; D remains ambiguous. Germline CDR1 reads LNHDA; CDR2 reads SQIVND (reference sequence). Trimming took off 1 base at V and 6 bases at J, with 9 bases between the two ends. The CDR3 runs to 13 residues. CDR3 amino acids: CASSIGIVDGYTF. Written as DNA, the CDR3 is TGTGCCAGTAGTATAGGCATAGTGGATGGCTACACCTTC. Using reference TRBV19 and TRBJ1-2 for the parts outside the CDR3, the full variable domain is DGGITQSPKYLFRKEGQNVTLSCEQNLNHDAMYWYRQDPGQGLRLIYYSQIVNDFQKGDIAEGYSVSREKKESFPLTVTSAQKNPTAFYLCASSIGIVDGYTFGSGTRLTVV.

The table lists this clone with a count of one. The chain uses TRBV28 and TRBJ1-1; D unresolved. Germline CDR1 MDHEN, CDR2 SYDVKM. The CDR3 totals 13 residues. Trimming stripped 2 bases from V and 1 base from J, with 5 bases between. Here the CDR3 DNA reads TGTGCCAGCAGTTTAGGCGGGAACACTGAAGCTTTCTTT. It codes for CASSLGGNTEAFF.